This TCR beta chain was observed in a study of blood T cell repertoires in COVID-19. Study details: The recovered donors of Cohort 3 showed two negative PCRs, clearance, or symptom resolution. Sources were T cells, B-cell-depleted T cells, or PBMCs; the material itself was cDNA or gDNA.

Participant age was roughly 18 to 90 years, and participants resided in fewer than 30 US areas. In the original processing: Using reference gene primer amplification, nucleated cell counts were estimated. The protocol was immunoSEQ multiplex PCR, while the TCRdb copy is restricted to in-frame clones and leaves out a portion. V and J calls and clone size are as listed in that table; D and trimming were resolved from the DNA. Among 330,000 or so clones listed, approximately 89% were seen once. Trimming removed 4 bases from V and 8 bases from J; junction bases left unmatched: 5. This CDR3 has 14 residues. Per germline, CDR1 LGHDT and CDR2 YNNKEL (reference sequence).

The rearrangement uses TRBV3-1 (or the pseudogene TRBV3-2) and TRBJ2-2; 9 nucleotides align to TRBD1. The sequencing sample was made of PBMCs or T cells enriched from blood (not recorded which). The source is a man in his forties or fifties in a cohort exposed to, infected with or recovered from COVID-19 (not recorded which). CDR3 sequence (DNA): TGTGCCAGCAGCCCGGGACAGGGAATAGGGGAGCTGTTTTTT. Translating gives CASSPGQGIGELFF.